Listed below are T cell receptor beta chains from one sample, sequenced in a study of a mutant IDH1 vaccine in newly diagnosed glioma. Method: immunoSEQ multiplex PCR; TCRdb's copy keeps in-frame clones and lacks some. The table records about 45,000 clones, about 92% of them present only once. Their specific antigens are unknown. The sample consisted of PBMCs, taken from a glioma patient whose treatment included an IDH1 peptide vaccine. These receptors were obtained from a man in his fifties with glioma. The CDR3 runs from the conserved cysteine through the conserved F or W.

j_call v_call cdr3_aa
TRBJ2-2 TRBV9 CASSVGSSANTGELFF
TRBJ2-3 TRBV6-1 CASRTGWFPYF
TRBJ1-5 TRBV28 CASREPRGLDQPQHF
TRBJ1-5 TRBV19 CASSIDQGQGKQPQHF
TRBJ1-5 TRBV18 CASSPDQSVGPQHF
TRBJ2-1 TRBV11-2 CASSLVMGGPSYNEQFF
TRBJ1-4 TRBV27 CASSLQPLGEKLFF
TRBJ1-2 TRBV27 CASSLSGRYGYTF
TRBJ2-4 TRBV30 CAWGQGGSVDIQYF
TRBJ1-2 TRBV19 CASSQPGQGNYGYTF
TRBJ2-7 TRBV6-5 CASRTPGLSYEQYF
TRBJ2-1 TRBV18 CASSGRPSNEQFF
TRBJ2-3 TRBV7-2 CASSSPFGAATDTQYF
TRBJ1-4 TRBV4-1 CASSPDQGTGEKLFF
TRBJ2-1 TRBV10-3 CAIRDLAGGSSYNEQFF
TRBJ2-7 TRBV5-6 CASSLVRQSYEQYF
TRBJ1-2 TRBV25-1 CASSDGGQGRANYGYTF
TRBJ2-5 TRBV5-1 CASSGGLSGGSQETQYF
TRBJ1-3 TRBV19 CASSNWDPKRILSGNTIYF
TRBJ1-1 TRBV27 CASSLSQGSADTEAFF
TRBJ1-2 TRBV19 CASSIRAGWKVDGYTF
TRBJ2-1 TRBV9 CASSASRTGEQFF
TRBJ2-7 TRBV5-1 CASSLGPSQYF
TRBJ2-2 TRBV2 CASRGTGLVGELFF
TRBJ1-2 TRBV6-5 CASSYRLDSFYGYTF
TRBJ2-6 TRBV5-1 CASSGQGSGANVLTF
TRBJ1-5 TRBV19 CASMGDTSNSNQPQHF